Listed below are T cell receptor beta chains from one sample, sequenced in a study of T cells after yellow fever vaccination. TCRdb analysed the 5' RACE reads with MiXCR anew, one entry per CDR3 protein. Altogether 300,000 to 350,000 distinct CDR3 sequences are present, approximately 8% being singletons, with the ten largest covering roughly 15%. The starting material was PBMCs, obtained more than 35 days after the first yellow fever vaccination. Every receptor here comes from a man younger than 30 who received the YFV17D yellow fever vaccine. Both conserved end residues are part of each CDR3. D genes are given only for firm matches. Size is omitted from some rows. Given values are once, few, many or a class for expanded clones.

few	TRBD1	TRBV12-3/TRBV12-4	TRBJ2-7	CASTRGTGFHEQYF	TGTGCCAGCACCAGGGGGACAGGGTTCCACGAGCAGTACTTC
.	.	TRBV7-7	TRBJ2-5	CASSLTTTETQYF	TGTGCCAGCAGCTTGACCACAACGGAGACCCAGTACTTC
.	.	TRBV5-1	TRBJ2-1	CASSLAGTSSYNEQFF	TGCGCCAGCAGCTTGGCTGGGACCTCCTCCTACAATGAGCAGTTCTTC
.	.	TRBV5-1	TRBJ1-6	CASSLYEMSSYNSPLHF	TGCGCCAGCAGCTTGTATGAAATGAGCTCCTATAATTCACCCCTCCACTTT
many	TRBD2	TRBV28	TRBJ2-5	CASSLYSGAGAQYF	TGTGCCAGCAGTTTATATAGCGGGGCAGGGGCCCAGTACTTC
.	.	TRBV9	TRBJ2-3	CASSVSRAGTDTQYF	TGTGCCAGCAGCGTCTCGCGCGCGGGCACAGATACGCAGTATTTT
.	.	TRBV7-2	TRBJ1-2	CASSIQSAANYGYTF	TGTGCCAGCAGCATACAAAGCGCGGCCAACTATGGCTACACCTTC
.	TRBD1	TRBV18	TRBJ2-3	CASSAGTVTDTQYF	TGTGCCAGCTCCGCCGGGACAGTCACAGATACGCAGTATTTT
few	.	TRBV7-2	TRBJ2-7	CASSPRSSYEQYF	TGTGCCAGCAGCCCCCGTAGCTCCTACGAGCAGTACTTC
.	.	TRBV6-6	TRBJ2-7	CASSYFPGYEQYF	TGTGCCAGCAGTTACTTCCCAGGGTACGAGCAGTACTTC
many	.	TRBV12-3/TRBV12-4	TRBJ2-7	CASSLVNYEQYF	TGTGCCAGCAGTTTAGTGAACTACGAGCAGTACTTC
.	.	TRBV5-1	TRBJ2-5	CASSLGRGVSQETQYF	TGCGCCAGCAGCTTGGGCAGGGGAGTATCCCAAGAGACCCAGTACTTC
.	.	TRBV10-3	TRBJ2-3	CATSTAGPDTQYF	TGTGCCACCTCGACTGCCGGGCCCGATACGCAGTATTTT
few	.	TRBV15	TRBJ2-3	CATSRDRTGSPGGTQYF	TGTGCCACCAGCAGAGATCGGACAGGGAGCCCGGGAGGTACGCAGTATTTT
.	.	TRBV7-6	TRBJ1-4	CASSSGPREKLFF	TGTGCCAGCAGCTCCGGGCCTAGGGAAAAACTGTTTTTT
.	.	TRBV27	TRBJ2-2	CASKQYTGELFF	TGTGCCAGCAAACAGTACACCGGGGAGCTGTTTTTT
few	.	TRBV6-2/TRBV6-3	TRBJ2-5	CASSYYGGAQYF	TGTGCCAGCAGTTACTATGGAGGGGCCCAGTACTTC
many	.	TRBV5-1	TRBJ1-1	CASSLEGDRLEAFF	TGCGCCAGCAGCTTGGAGGGTGACAGACTTGAAGCTTTCTTT
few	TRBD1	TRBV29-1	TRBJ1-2	CSVEEQDRGYGYTF	TGCAGCGTTGAAGAACAGGACAGGGGATATGGCTACACCTTC
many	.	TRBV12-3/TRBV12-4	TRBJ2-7	CASSLTGASYEQYF	TGTGCCAGCAGCCTCACCGGGGCGTCCTACGAGCAGTACTTC
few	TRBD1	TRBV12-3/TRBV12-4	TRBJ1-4	CASSLRTGGEGEKLFF	TGTGCCAGCAGTTTAAGGACAGGGGGCGAAGGTGAAAAACTGTTTTTT
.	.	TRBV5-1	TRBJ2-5	CASSLAVTGQETQYF	TGCGCCAGCAGCTTGGCCGTGACAGGACAAGAGACCCAGTACTTC
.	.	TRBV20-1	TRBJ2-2	CSASGRNTGELFF	TGCAGTGCTAGCGGCAGGAACACCGGGGAGCTGTTTTTT